A single sample is the source of the 8 T cell receptor beta chains below, sequenced in a study of regulatory T cells in long-lasting Graves disease. Time point noted: persistent/refractory GD, antithyroid drugs over 5 years with positive TRAb. Extracted RNA from PBMCs served as the source of the TCR library. Construction of TCR beta libraries relied on iRepertoire HTBI primers and on Arm-PCR targeting CDR3 regions. TCRdb called the multiplex PCR reads again in MiXCR, with one record for every CDR3 protein. The sample holds about 310,000 distinct CDR3 sequences, 22% seen once. Sequenced material: peripheral blood mononuclear cells (PBMCs), taken when the disease was refractory, from a patient treated with antithyroid drugs. The receptor source for this set is a female donor with Graves disease.

This chain uses TRBV19 with TRBJ2-7, with D uncertain. The ends were cut back, 4 bases at V and 0 bases at J, with 10 bases in the middle. Germline V gene lookup returns CDR1 LNHDA and CDR2 SQIVND (reference sequence). The CDR3 is 14 residues long. The CDR3 reads CASSTRMNSYEQYF. The CDR3 DNA reads as TGTGCCAGTAGTACCAGGATGAACTCCTACGAGCAGTACTTC.

At least ten counts were recorded for this clonotype. This rearrangement joins TRBV20-1 to TRBJ2-7, with D hard to call. CDR1 and CDR2 from the germline V gene are DFQATT and SNEGSKA (reference sequence). V lost 0 bases and J 3 bases, leaving 15 bases between the germline ends. This CDR3 comprises 15 residues. This CDR3 reads CSARDPIDKIYEQYF. The CDR3 nucleotides are TGCAGTGCTAGAGATCCTATAGACAAGATCTACGAGCAGTACTTC.

In its sample, this clonotype was seen a few times. The genes are TRBV20-1 and TRBJ2-3; 8 nucleotides match TRBD2. The junction had 6 bases not matched to a gene; V was cut back by 1 base and J by 3 bases. The CDR3 loop spans 15 amino acids. Per germline, CDR1 DFQATT and CDR2 SNEGSKA (reference sequence). This CDR3 reads CSARGTSRGTDTQYF. CDR3 coding DNA: TGCAGTGCTAGAGGGACTAGCCGAGGGACAGATACGCAGTATTTT.

This clonotype was seen many times. The rearrangement links TRBV28 to TRBJ1-2; 7 bases fit TRBD1. J was trimmed by 7 bases and V by 6 bases; bases with no gene match: 20. Germline V gene sequence: CDR1 MDHEN, CDR2 SYDVKM. This CDR3 is 17 amino acids long. CDR3: CASSGGRDSLSYIGYTF. CDR3 nucleotide sequence: TGTGCCAGCAGCGGGGGCCGGGACAGTCTCTCCTATATTGGCTACACCTTC.

In this sample, this clonotype turned up a few times. The chain employs TRBV20-1 and TRBJ2-1; D could derive from TRBD1 or TRBD2 (5 bases each). The germline gives CDR1 DFQATT, CDR2 SNEGSKA (reference sequence). This CDR3 is built from 16 residues. V was clipped by 0 bases and J by 7 bases, with 19 bases between them. In nucleotides, the CDR3 is TGCAGTGCTAGAGATGTGGGGGAGCCCTTTGGAAATGAGCAGTTCTTC. It is translated as CSARDVGEPFGNEQFF.

This clonotype was observed a handful of times. The chain's CDR3 is CASSWLGEGRETQYF. CDR3 nucleotides: TGTGCCAGCAGTTGGTTGGGGGAGGGCCGGGAGACCCAGTACTTC. This chain links TRBV6-2 or TRBV6-3 with TRBJ2-5, with 7 bases fitting TRBD2. With 4 bases clipped from V and 5 bases from J, the junction kept 10 bases outside the gene matches. The CDR3 covers 15 residues. CDR1 is MNHEY and CDR2 is SVGEGT in the germline V gene.

This clonotype was picked up many times. This chain joins TRBV28 and TRBJ1-2; TRBD1 matches 7 bases. Germline CDR1 reads MDHEN; CDR2 reads SYDVKM. The CDR3 has 14 amino acids. V was pared by 6 bases and J by 8 bases, with 12 bases of the junction left unmatched. The CDR3 loop is CASRTTGVGWGYTF. The CDR3 coding sequence is TGTGCCAGCAGAACAACAGGGGTAGGATGGGGCTACACCTTC.

The chain links TRBV20-1 to TRBJ1-5; maybe TRBD1 (5 bases). Germline lookup yields CDR1 DFQATT and CDR2 SNEGSKA (reference sequence). V was trimmed by 6 bases and J by 4 bases, leaving 10 bases between them. This CDR3 has 12 residues. The CDR3 nucleotides are TGCAGTGCCACAGGTTCGAATCAGCCCCAGCATTTT. Encoded protein: CSATGSNQPQHF.